The text below deals with one T cell receptor beta chain. Clones were sequenced by immunoSEQ multiplex PCR, and TCRdb holds only the in-frame ones, with some missing. The sample includes more than 300,000 clones, around 87% of them seen just once. This entry is derived from a study of blood T cell repertoires in COVID-19. Study overall: Material from acute and convalescent COVID-19 was sourced from the United States, Italy and Spain.

Germline-derived CDR1 and CDR2 are GTSNPN and SVGIG (reference sequence). The CDR3 has 13 residues. Trimming left V 7 bases short and J 7 bases short, with 14 bases between. This chain connects TRBV30 to TRBJ1-6, with D unclear. Sequencing used PBMCs or T cells enriched from blood (not recorded which). This TCR was recovered from a man aged 35 to 55 in a cohort exposed to, infected with or recovered from COVID-19 (not recorded which). The DNA of the CDR3 is TGTGCCTCCGAGCGGGGATGGAATTCACCCCTCCACTTT. Its translation is CASERGWNSPLHF.